This T cell receptor (beta chain) comes out of a study of T-cell memory formation after mild COVID-19. 5'RACE primed from the constant segment yielded TCR alpha and TCR beta cDNA libraries bearing sample barcodes and UMIs. TCRdb ran MiXCR on the 5' RACE reads and lists one entry per CDR3 protein. The table records 200,000 or so distinct CDR3 sequences, 15% to 20% of them present only once. General study points: CD4/CD8 balance held among clones contracting day 15 to 85, and later expanders leaned CD4+. Mainly CM and EM harbored the contracting CD4+ clones; mainly EMRA harbored the CD8+ ones.

The V and J ends lost 1 base and 4 bases respectively, with 25 bases between them. This CDR3 contains 19 residues. CDR1 is SGHTA, CDR2 FQGNSA, per germline. Many counts were recorded for this clonotype. Its antigen remains unidentified. The genes are TRBV7-2 and TRBJ2-5; a weak D match, TRBD2 (5 bases). The source of this sequence is an adult woman who had mild COVID-19 (a few samples of this study predate the infection). Cell type and time point are not known. Sequences were obtained from PBMCs or a T cell subset sorted from them (not recorded which). The chain's CDR3 is CASSLDLAIGVGLGETQYF. The CDR3 nucleotides are TGTGCCAGCAGCTTAGACCTCGCCATCGGGGTAGGGTTAGGAGAGACCCAGTACTTC.